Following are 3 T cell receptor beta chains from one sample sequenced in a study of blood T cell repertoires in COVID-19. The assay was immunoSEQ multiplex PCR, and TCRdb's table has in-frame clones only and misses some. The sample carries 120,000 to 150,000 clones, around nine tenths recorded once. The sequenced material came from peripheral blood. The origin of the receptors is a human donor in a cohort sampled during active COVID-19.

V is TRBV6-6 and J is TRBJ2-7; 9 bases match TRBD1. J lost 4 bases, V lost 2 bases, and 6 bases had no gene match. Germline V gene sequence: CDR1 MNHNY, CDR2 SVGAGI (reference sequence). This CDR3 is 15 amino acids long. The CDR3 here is CASSYQPGQGYEQYF. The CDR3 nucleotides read TGTGCCAGCAGTTACCAACCGGGACAGGGATACGAGCAGTACTTC.

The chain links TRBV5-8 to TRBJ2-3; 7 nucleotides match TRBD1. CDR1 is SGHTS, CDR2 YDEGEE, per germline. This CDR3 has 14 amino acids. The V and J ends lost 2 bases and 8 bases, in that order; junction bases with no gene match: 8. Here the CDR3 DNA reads TGTGCCAGCAGCTTTACAGGGGTACGAGGTACGCAGTATTTT. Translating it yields CASSFTGVRGTQYF.

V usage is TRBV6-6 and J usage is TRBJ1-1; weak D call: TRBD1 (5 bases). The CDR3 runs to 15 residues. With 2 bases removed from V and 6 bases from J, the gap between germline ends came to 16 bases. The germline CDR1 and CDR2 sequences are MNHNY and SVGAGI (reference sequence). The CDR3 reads CASSYGSGGVAEAFF. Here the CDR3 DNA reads TGTGCCAGCAGTTACGGTTCGGGGGGTGTAGCTGAAGCTTTCTTT.